This TCR beta chain was retrieved from a study of T cells expressing NK-cell markers. The CDR3 extends over 16 amino acids. CDR1 ENHRY and CDR2 SYGVKD come from the germline V gene. From the 5' RACE reads, TCRdb lists one entry per CDR3 protein and no DNA. This listing includes 150,000 to 200,000 distinct CDR3 sequences. The sequenced sample consisted of blood T cells: a sorted CD56 or NKG2C T cell subset, CD4+ or CD8+ T cells, or bulk PBMC T cells (not recorded which). This chain uses TRBV10-3 with TRBJ2-2; TCRdb lists TRBD2, though no DNA is available to test this call. The TCR was taken from a woman between 18 and 70 years old in good health. The CDR3 is CAISETSGRSAGELFF.